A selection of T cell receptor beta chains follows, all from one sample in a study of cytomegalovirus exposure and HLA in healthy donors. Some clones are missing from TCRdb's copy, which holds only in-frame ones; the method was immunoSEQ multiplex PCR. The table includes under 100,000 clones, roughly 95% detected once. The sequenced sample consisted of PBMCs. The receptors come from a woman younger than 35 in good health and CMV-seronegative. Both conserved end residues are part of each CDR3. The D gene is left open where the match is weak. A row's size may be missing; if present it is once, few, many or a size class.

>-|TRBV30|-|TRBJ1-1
TGTGCCGGAAACAGGGTGAACACTGAAGCTTTCTTT
CAGNRVNTEAFF
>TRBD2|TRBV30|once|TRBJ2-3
TGTGCCTGGGGGACTAGCGGACCTACAGATACGCAGTATTTT
CAWGTSGPTDTQYF
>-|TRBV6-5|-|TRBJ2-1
TGTGCCAGCAGTTCGGGAGTACCCCCCAATGAGCAGTTCTTC
CASSSGVPPNEQFF
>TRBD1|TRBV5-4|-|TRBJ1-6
TGTGCCAGCAGTAGACAGGGGGATAATTCACCCCTCCACTTT
CASSRQGDNSPLHF
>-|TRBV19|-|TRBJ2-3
TGTGCCAGTAGAAGAGCGACAGGAGATACGCAGTATTTT
CASRRATGDTQYF
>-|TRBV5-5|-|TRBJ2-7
TGTGCCAGCAGCTGGGACCCGGGAGCGAACACAATCTTC
CASSWDPGANTIF
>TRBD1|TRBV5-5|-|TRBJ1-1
TGTGCCAGCAGCTTTGACAGGGGGACTGAAGCTTTCTTT
CASSFDRGTEAFF
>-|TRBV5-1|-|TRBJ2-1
TGCGCCAGCTCCTTTCGGGCTGCCGGGGAGGCTGAGCAGTTCTTC
CASSFRAAGEAEQFF
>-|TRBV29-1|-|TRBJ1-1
TGCAGCGTTGCCCCCTTCCTAAACACTGAAGCTTTCTTT
CSVAPFLNTEAFF
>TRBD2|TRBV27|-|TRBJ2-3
TGTGCCAGCAGACGATCACTAGCGCGAGGGACAGATACGCAGTATTTT
CASRRSLARGTDTQYF
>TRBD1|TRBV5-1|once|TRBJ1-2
TGCGCCAGCAGCCCGAGGGACAGACCCAACTATGGCTACACCTTC
CASSPRDRPNYGYTF
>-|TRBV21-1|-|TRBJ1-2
TGTGCCAGCAGCAAAGTGGCAGGGATAATCTATGGCTACACCTTC
CASSKVAGIIYGYTF
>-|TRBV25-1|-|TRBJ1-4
TGTGCCAGCAGTGCAGGATGGGATGAAAAACTGTTTTTT
CASSAGWDEKLFF
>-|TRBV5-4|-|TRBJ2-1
TGTGCCAGCAGCCCTAGGACAGGGAGGGATGAGCAGTTCTTC
CASSPRTGRDEQFF